This TCR beta chain stems from a study of cytomegalovirus exposure and HLA in healthy donors. Germline lookup yields CDR1 SEHNR and CDR2 FQNEAQ (reference sequence). Trimming removed 2 bases from V and 8 bases from J; junction bases left unmatched: 11. This CDR3 region has 17 residues. 13 Jbeta primers and 60 Vbeta primers were used for the PCR. Generated by immunoSEQ multiplex PCR, the TCRdb table keeps only in-frame clones and is missing some. The table has 65,000 to 100,000 clones, roughly three quarters seen once. This clone showed up just once. What it binds is not known. Study-level points and caveats: The study labeled more than 150 TCR beta chains cytomegalovirus-associated. TCR beta sequences reportedly predicted most subjects' HLA-A and HLA-B alleles accurately.

The clonotype originates from a man aged 40-49 years in good health and CMV-seronegative. The sequencing input was PBMCs. The chain joins TRBV7-9 to TRBJ2-1; 11 bases are shared with TRBD2. The CDR3 protein is CASSLLNSGGAGDEQFF. CDR3 nucleotides: TGTGCCAGCAGCTTACTCAATAGCGGGGGGGCAGGCGATGAGCAGTTCTTC.